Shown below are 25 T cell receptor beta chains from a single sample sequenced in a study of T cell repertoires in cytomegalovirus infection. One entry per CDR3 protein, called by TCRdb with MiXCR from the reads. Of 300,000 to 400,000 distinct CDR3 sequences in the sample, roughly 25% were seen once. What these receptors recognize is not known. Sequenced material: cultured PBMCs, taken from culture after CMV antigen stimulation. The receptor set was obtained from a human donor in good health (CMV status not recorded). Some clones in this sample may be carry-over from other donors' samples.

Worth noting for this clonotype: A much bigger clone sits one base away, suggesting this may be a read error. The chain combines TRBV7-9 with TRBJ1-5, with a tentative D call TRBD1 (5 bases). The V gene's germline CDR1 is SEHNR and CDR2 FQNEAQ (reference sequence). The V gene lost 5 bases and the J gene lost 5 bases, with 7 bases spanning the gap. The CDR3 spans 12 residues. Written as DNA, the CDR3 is TGTGCCAGCAGCCGGGGGGATCAGCCCCAGCATTTT. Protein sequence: CASSRGDQPQHF. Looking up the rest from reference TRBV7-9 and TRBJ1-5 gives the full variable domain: DTGVSQNPRHKITKRGQNVTFRCDPISEHNRLYWYRQTLGQGPEFLTYFQNEAQLEKSRLLSDRFSAERPKGSFSTLEIQRTEQGDSAMYLCASSRGDQPQHFGDGTRLSIL.

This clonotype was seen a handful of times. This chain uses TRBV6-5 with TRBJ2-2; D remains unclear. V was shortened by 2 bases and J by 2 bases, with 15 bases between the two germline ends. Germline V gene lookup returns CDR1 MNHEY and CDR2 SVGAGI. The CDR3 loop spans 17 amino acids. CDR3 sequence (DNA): TGTGCCAGCAGTTACGGCACCTCATACCTAAACACCGGGGAGCTGTTTTTT. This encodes CASSYGTSYLNTGELFF.

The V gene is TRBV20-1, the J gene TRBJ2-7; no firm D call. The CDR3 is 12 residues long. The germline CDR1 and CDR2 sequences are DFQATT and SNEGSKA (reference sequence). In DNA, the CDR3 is TGCAGCGTTGGAAAGACCTCCTACGAGCAGTACTTC. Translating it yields CSVGKTSYEQYF.

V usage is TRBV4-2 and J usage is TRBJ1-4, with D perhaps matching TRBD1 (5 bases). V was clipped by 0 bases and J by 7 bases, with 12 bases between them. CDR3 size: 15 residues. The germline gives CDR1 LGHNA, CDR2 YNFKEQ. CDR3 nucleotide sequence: TGTGCCAGCAGCCAAGAAGGAGGGGCCGGTGAAAAACTGTTTTTT. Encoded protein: CASSQEGGAGEKLFF.

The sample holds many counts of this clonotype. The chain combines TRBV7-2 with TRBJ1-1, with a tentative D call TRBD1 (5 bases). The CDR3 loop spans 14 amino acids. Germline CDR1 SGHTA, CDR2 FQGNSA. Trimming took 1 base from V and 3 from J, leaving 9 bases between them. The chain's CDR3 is CASSLVRVDTEAFF. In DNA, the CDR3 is TGTGCCAGCAGCTTAGTCAGGGTCGACACTGAAGCTTTCTTT.

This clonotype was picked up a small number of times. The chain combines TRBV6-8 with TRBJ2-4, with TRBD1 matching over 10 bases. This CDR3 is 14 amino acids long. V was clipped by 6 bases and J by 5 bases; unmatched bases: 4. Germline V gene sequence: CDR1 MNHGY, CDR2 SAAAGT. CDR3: CASRRQGAQNIQYF. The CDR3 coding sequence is TGTGCCAGCAGGAGACAGGGGGCCCAAAACATTCAGTACTTC.

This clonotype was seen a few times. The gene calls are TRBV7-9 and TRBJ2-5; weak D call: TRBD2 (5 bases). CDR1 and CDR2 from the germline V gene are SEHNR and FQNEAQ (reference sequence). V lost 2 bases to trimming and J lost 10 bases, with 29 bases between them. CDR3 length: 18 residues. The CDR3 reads CASSLYGISLFPPNGQYF. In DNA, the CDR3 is TGTGCCAGCAGCTTATACGGGATTAGCTTGTTCCCCCCGAATGGCCAGTACTTC.

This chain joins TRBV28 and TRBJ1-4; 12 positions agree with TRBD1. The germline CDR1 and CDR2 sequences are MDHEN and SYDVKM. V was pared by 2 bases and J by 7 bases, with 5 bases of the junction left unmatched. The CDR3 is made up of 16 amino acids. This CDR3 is CASSLVRGQGAEKLFF. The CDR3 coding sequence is TGTGCCAGCAGTTTAGTGCGGGGACAGGGGGCTGAAAAACTGTTTTTT.

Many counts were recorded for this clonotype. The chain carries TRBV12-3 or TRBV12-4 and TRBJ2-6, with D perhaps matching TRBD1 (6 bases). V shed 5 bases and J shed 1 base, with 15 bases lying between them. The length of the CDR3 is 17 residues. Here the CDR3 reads CASSAGTPTSGANVLTF. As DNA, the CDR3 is TGTGCCAGCAGTGCCGGGACACCCACTTCTGGGGCCAACGTCCTGACTTTC.

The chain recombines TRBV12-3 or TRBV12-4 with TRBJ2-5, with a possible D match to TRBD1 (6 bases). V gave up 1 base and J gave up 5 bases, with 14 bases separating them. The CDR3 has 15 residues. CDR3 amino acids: CASSLGVGQLETQYF. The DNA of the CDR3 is TGTGCCAGCAGTTTAGGCGTTGGACAGCTGGAGACCCAGTACTTC.

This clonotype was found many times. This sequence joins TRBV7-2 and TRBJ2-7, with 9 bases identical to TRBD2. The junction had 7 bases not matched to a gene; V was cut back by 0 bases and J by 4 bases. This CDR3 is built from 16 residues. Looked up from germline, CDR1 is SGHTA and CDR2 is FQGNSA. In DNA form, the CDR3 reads TGTGCCAGCAGCTTAGCGAACGTCGCGGGAGGGTACGAGCAGTACTTC. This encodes CASSLANVAGGYEQYF.

The CDR3 nucleotides read TGTGCTAGTGGCCAACGCCGGGACTACCCTTTGGATGAGCAGTTCTTC. Protein: CASGQRRDYPLDEQFF. The chain carries TRBV12-5 and TRBJ2-1, with 7 bases matching TRBD2. V shed 6 bases, J shed 8 bases, and the junction held 16 bases outside the gene matches. Germline CDR1 is LGHNT and CDR2 is FRNRAP. The CDR3 extends over 16 amino acids.

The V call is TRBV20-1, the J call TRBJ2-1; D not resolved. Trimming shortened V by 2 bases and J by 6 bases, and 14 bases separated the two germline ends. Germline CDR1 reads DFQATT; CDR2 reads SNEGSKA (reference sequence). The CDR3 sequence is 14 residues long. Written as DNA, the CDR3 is TGCAGTGCTAGACTTCTCTCTAACCGCAATGAGCAGTTCTTC. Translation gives CSARLLSNRNEQFF.

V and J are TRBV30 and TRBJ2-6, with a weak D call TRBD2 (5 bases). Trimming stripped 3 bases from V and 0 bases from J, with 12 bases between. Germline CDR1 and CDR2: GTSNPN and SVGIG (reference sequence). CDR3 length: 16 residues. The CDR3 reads CAWRKFGSSGANVLTF. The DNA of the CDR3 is TGTGCCTGGAGGAAGTTTGGGAGCTCTGGGGCCAACGTCCTGACTTTC.

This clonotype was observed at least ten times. CDR3 DNA: TGTGCCAGCAGCTTAAGGGGTGGTAATTCGGGCACTGAAGCTTTCTTT. Translated, it gives CASSLRGGNSGTEAFF. This chain links TRBV7-2 with TRBJ1-1; tentatively, D is TRBD1 (5 bases). The CDR3 runs to 16 residues. Germline values: CDR1 SGHTA, CDR2 FQGNSA. Trimming shortened V by 2 bases and J by 4 bases, and 17 bases separated the two germline ends.

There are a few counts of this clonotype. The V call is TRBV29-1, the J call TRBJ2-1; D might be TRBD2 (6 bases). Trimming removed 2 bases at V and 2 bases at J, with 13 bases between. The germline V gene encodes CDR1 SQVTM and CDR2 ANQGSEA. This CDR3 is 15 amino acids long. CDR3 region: CSVEIPEGTYNEQFF. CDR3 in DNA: TGCAGCGTTGAAATCCCGGAGGGGACCTACAATGAGCAGTTCTTC.

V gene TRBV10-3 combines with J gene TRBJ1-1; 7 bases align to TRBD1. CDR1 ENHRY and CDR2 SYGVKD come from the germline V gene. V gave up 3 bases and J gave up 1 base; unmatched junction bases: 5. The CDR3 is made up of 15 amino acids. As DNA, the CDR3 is TGTGCCATCAGTGATCAGTGGACAGGGAACACTGAAGCTTTCTTT. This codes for CAISDQWTGNTEAFF.

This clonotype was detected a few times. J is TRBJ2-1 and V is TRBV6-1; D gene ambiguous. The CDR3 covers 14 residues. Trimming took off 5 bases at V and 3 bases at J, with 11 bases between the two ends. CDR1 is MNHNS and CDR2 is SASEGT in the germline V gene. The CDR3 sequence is CASSPYAIYNEQFF. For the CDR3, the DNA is TGTGCCAGCAGTCCCTATGCTATCTACAATGAGCAGTTCTTC.

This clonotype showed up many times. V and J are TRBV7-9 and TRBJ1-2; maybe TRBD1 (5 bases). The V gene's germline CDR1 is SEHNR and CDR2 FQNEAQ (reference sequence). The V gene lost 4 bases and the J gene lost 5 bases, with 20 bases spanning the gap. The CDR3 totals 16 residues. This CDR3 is CASSWGRSPYTYGYTF. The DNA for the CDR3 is TGTGCCAGCAGCTGGGGACGGAGTCCTTATACGTATGGCTACACCTTC.

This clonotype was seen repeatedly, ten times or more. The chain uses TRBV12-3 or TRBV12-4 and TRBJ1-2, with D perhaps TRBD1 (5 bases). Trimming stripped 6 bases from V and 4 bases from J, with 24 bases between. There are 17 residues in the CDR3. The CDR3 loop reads CASRGVSGTRGFYGYTF. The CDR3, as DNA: TGTGCCAGCAGAGGGGTTAGCGGGACGCGGGGGTTCTATGGCTACACCTTC.

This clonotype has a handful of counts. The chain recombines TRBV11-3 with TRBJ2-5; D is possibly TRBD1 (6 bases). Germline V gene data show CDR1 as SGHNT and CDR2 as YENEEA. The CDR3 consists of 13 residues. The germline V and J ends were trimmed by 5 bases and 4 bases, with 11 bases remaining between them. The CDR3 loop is CASSLGGLETQYF. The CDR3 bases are TGTGCCAGCAGCCTTGGGGGCTTAGAGACCCAGTACTTC.

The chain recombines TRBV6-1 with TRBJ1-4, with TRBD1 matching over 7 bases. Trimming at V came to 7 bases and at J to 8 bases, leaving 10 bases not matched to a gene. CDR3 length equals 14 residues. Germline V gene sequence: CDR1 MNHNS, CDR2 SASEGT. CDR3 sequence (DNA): TGTGCCAGCAAACAAGAAGGGGGCGGAGAAAAACTGTTTTTT. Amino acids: CASKQEGGGEKLFF.

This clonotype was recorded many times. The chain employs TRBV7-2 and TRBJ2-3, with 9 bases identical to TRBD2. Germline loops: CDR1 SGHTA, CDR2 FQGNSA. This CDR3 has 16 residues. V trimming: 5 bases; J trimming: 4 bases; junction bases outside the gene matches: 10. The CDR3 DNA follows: TGTGCCAGCAGCCACCCGGCGGGAGGGCTATCAGATACGCAGTATTTT. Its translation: CASSHPAGGLSDTQYF.

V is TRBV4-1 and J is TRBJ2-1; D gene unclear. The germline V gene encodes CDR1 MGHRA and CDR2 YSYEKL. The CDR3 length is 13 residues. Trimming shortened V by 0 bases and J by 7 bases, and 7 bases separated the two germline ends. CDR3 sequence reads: CASSQENLNEQFF. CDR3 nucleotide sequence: TGCGCCAGCAGCCAAGAAAACCTGAATGAGCAGTTCTTC.

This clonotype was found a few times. The CDR3 here is CASSLEGTSNQPQHF. CDR3 nucleotide sequence: TGTGCCAGCAGCTTAGAAGGGACTAGCAATCAGCCCCAGCATTTT. V is TRBV7-2 and J is TRBJ1-5; tentative D call: TRBD1 (5 bases). CDR3 length: 15 residues. Germline V gene lookup returns CDR1 SGHTA and CDR2 FQGNSA. Trimming took 1 base from V and 0 from J, leaving 7 bases between them. Looking up the rest from reference TRBV7-2 and TRBJ1-5 gives the full variable domain: GAGVSQSPSNKVTEKGKDVELRCDPISGHTALYWYRQSLGQGLEFLIYFQGNSAPDKSGLPSDRFSAERTGGSVSTLTIQRTQQEDSAVYLCASSLEGTSNQPQHFGDGTRLSIL.